This T cell receptor (beta chain) was sequenced during a study of shared clonotypes between healthy human individuals (dated by TCRdb to 2019 to 2021). For the study in its entirety: Two women and three men aged 18 to 49 years were included in the cohort. To estimate repertoire size and how much clonotype sharing occurs between individuals, the study deeply sequenced the blood TCR repertoires of 5 or 6 healthy adults. Each donor's leukapheresis produced roughly between about 0.8 and 10 billion PBMCs. For each donor, CD4 naive and CD4 memory were each run on three plates, CD8 naive on two plates, and CD8 memory on one plate. To increase sequencing depth and limit assay-specific biases, TCR repertoire library preparation and sequencing were carried out by different laboratories using diverse techniques. Paper-wide results and their limitations: The small number of donors limited the genetic and exposure-history diversity represented. About 5% of naive CD4, 3% to 4% of naive CD8, 2.3% of memory CD4, and over 0.35% of memory CD8 clonotypes were shared across a few donors. Sampling was restricted to blood, and TCR repertoires in tissue are likely to differ from TCR repertoires in blood. Higher generation probabilities were observed for clonotypes shared by all four sorted-subset donors than for non-shared clonotypes. Naive subsets generally had larger estimated clonotype richness than memory subsets. Even with the large sequencing depth, rarefaction of the sorted-subset datasets indicated that sequencing was incomplete. Based on pairwise subsampling, the degree of clonotype sharing among donors was expected to be affected by sequencing depth.

Comments on this clone: Its antigen specificity is not known. No quality values exist for individual bases; no much larger clone is one base distant.

Donors were healthy HIV-negative adults with no recently reported acute infections or vaccinations. Every donor was a Caucasian adult residing in Nashville, Tennessee, USA. CD4+ T cells were enriched by magnetic negative selection; naive cells were then positively selected on CD45RA, and the negative fraction formed the memory subset. After blood collection by leukapheresis, PBMCs were isolated using Ficoll-Histopaque density gradient centrifugation and then cryopreserved in the vapor phase of liquid nitrogen. Purity and quantity of every magnetically sorted T cell population were checked by analytical flow cytometry. Genomic DNA was isolated from each sorted fraction and quantified by UV absorbance on a Nanodrop 2000c. Using the deep immunoSEQ assay, multiplex PCR amplified TCR CDR3 regions from genomic DNA. Extracted genomic DNA from each cell subset was distributed evenly across all wells of several immunoSEQ 96-well plates, and each plate was treated as a replicate. Each replicate PCR for sorted subsets received 200 ng genomic DNA, equal to around 32,000 T cell genomes. Purified libraries were quantified with a Qubit 3.0 fluorometer, sized on a Bioanalyzer 2100, and re-quantified with the KAPA Library Quantification kit. A separate single-read 150-cycle Illumina NextSeq 550 flow cell was used to sequence each immunoSEQ 96-well plate. Regarding the original processing steps: Because only junctional sequences without quality scores were contained in the immunoSEQ output, filtering matching that applied to full-length reads could not be performed. Sequences were annotated with PyIR, a Python wrapper for IgBLAST v1.9, using IMGT germline references to assign V/J genes and CDR3. Reads with weak V/J assignments (E-value above 1e-6), missing CDR3, stop codons, out-of-frame junctions, or ambiguous translated residues were removed. A V3J clonotype was defined by an identical inferred V gene, J gene, and CDR3 amino acid sequence. The percentage overlap between two repertoires was calculated by dividing the number of shared unique clonotypes by the size of the smaller repertoire. Three approaches were used to assess repertoire richness: RTK rarefaction, the Chao1 estimator, and Recon v2.1 estimates of unobserved clonotypes. Generation probabilities were computed with OLGA for all TCRbeta clonotypes obtained by the gDNA method from several donors. TCRdb took over this immuneACCESS table, retaining in-frame rearrangements with V and J assigned. Such tables are incomplete; in checked studies, under half of the missing clones stem from an unresolved V gene, and the remainder is unexplained. V and J calls and clone size are given by that table; D and trimming were obtained from the DNA. Here the sample has 2 million to 2.5 million clones; approximately 95% occur a single time. The ten top clones hold about 0.39% of the sample.

CDR1 and CDR2 were assigned from the germline V gene as MNHNS and SASEGT. The CDR3 numbers 14 residues from cysteine through phenylalanine. Here the CDR3 DNA is all that survives: 42 bases in frame from base 1. V and J lose 2 bases and 6 bases, and a span of 11 bases separates them. Recombination joined TRBV6-1 with TRBJ1-5, with the identity of the D gene unclear. Sequencing was performed on naive CD4+ T cells from PBMCs. In light of the paper, this sample's cell subset or site label describes: CD45RA+ positively selected. The receptor's source is a man younger than 35 in good health. Some clones in this sample may be carry-over from other donors' samples. The nucleotides read TGTGCCAGCAGTGAAAGCGGAGGGAGTCAGCCCCAGCATTTT. It translates to CASSESGGSQPQHF.